This T cell receptor (beta chain) is drawn from a study of blood T cell repertoires in COVID-19. Study as a whole: PBMCs, B-cell-depleted T cells, or T cells provided the cDNA or gDNA that made up the material.

Measured with immunoSEQ multiplex PCR; TCRdb has only the in-frame clones, and not every one. In the table there are some 130,000 clones, more than 90% of which are singletons. Followed over time, Seattle patients had been enrolled while infection was active. V dropped 2 bases and J dropped 5; count of bases not matched to a gene: 8. The CDR3 is 15 amino acids. Germline lookup yields CDR1 SGHNT and CDR2 YYREEE (reference sequence). Sequencing used peripheral blood. The chain employs TRBV5-4 and TRBJ2-3, with 7 bases lining up with TRBD2. The receptor was isolated from a man aged 55 to 70 with COVID-19, enrolled during active disease. The CDR3 spells CASSFTGTTEDTQYF. For the CDR3, the DNA is TGTGCCAGCAGCTTCACCGGGACTACCGAAGATACGCAGTATTTT.